The entry that follows covers one T cell receptor (beta chain) sequence. The record originates from a study of technical replicates of blood from a handful of donors. The data were produced by immunoSEQ multiplex PCR, yet TCRdb's version contains in-frame clones alone and is incomplete. The sample includes about 88,000 clones, 85% to 95% of them seen just once. Material for sequencing was T cells isolated from PBMCs. The source is a human donor in good health.

The CDR3 nucleotides are TGTGCCAGCAGCCCGCGGAGGGGAAACACCATATATTTT. It codes for CASSPRRGNTIYF. The chain carries TRBV7-3 and TRBJ1-3, with D uncertain. Trimming stripped 5 bases from V and 4 bases from J, with 9 bases between. The germline CDR1 and CDR2 sequences are SGHTA and FQGTGA. The CDR3 consists of 13 residues.